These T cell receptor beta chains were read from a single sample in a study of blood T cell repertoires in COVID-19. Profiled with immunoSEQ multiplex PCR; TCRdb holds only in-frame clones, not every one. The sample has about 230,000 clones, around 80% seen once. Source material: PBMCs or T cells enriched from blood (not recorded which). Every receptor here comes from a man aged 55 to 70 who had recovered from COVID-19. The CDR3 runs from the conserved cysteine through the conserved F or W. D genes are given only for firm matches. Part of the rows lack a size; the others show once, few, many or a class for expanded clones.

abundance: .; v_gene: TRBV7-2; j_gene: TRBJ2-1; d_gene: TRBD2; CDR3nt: TGTGCCAGCAGCATCGCTAGCGGGGGGGCCGATGAGCAGTTCTTC; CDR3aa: CASSIASGGADEQFF
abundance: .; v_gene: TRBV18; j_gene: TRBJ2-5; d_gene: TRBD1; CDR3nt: TGTGCCAGCTCACAGGGACAGGGCCAAGAGACCCAGTACTTC; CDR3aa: CASSQGQGQETQYF
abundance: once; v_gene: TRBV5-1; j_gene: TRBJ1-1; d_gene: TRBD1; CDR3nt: TGCGCCAGCAGCCCACAGGGGCGGGACACTGAAGCTTTCTTT; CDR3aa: CASSPQGRDTEAFF
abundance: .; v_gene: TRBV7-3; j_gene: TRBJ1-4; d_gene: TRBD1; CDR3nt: TGTGCCAGCAGCTCCGTCCCGGGACAGGGCACCTTTAATGAAAAACTGTTTTTT; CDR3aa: CASSSVPGQGTFNEKLFF
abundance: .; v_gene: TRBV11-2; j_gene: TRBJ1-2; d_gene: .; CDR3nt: TGTGCCAGCAGCTTATTCCGGGACAAGAACTATGGCTACACCTTC; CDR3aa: CASSLFRDKNYGYTF
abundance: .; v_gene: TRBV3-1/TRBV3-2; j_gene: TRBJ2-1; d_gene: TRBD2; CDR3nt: TGTGCCAGCAGCCAAGACATAAGGGGTAGGGAATTTTTAATAGCGGGCTCCTACAATGAGCAGTTCTTC; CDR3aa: CASSQDIRGREFLIAGSYNEQFF
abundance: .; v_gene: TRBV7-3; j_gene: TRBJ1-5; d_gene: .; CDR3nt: TGTGCCAGAGTACAGTATAGCAATCAGCCCCAGCATTTT; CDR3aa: CARVQYSNQPQHF
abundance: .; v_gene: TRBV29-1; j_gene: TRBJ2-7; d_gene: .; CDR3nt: TGCAGCGTTGAAGATCGGCACTCGGGGGACAGAGATTCCGAGCAGTACTTC; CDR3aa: CSVEDRHSGDRDSEQYF
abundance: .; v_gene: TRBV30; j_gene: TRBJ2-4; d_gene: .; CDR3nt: TGTGCCTGGCAGGCCCTAGCCAAAAACATTCAGTACTTC; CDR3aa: CAWQALAKNIQYF
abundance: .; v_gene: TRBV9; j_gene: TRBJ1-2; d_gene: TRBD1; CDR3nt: TGTGCCAGCAGCGACCAGGACAGGGGCGCGCCCGGCTATGGCTACACCTTC; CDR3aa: CASSDQDRGAPGYGYTF
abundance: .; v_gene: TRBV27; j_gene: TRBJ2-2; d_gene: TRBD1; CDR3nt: TGTGCCAGCAGTTTGGGACAGCTTGCCGGGGAGCTGTTTTTT; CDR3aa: CASSLGQLAGELFF
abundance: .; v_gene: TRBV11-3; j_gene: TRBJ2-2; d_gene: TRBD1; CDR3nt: TGTGCCAGCAGCCTTCAGACAGGGAGTACCGGGGAGCTGTTTTTT; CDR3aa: CASSLQTGSTGELFF
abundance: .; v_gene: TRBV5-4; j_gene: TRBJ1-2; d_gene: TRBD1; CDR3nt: TGTGCCAGCAGCTTGTCGTTTAACCCCTCACAGGGGGCGGACTATGGCTACACCTTC; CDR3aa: CASSLSFNPSQGADYGYTF
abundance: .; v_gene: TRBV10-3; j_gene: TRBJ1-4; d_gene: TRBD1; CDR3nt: TGTGCCATCAGCCGAACTCAGGGGGAGGATGAAAAACTGTTTTTT; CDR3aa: CAISRTQGEDEKLFF
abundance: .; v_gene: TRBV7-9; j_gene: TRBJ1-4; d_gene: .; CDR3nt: TGTGCCAGCAGCTTAGCCGGGTTCCGAGAAAAACTGTTTTTT; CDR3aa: CASSLAGFREKLFF
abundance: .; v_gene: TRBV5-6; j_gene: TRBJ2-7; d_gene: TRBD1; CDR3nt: TGTGCCAGCAGCCTGGGACAGGGCGTATTATACGAGCAGTACTTC; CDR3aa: CASSLGQGVLYEQYF
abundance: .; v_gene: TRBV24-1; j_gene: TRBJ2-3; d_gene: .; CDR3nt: TGTGCCACCAGTGATACTCTCTGGGGGGTGCATACGCAGTATTTT; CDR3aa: CATSDTLWGVHTQYF
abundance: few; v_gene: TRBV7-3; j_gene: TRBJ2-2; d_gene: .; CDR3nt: TGTGCCAGCAGCTTAAGACAGGCTCGGAGCACCGGGGAGCTGTTTTTT; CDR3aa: CASSLRQARSTGELFF
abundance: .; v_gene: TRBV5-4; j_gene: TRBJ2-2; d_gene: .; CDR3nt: TGTGCCAGCAGCTTGGTTGCAGGGGGGTACACCGGGGAGCTGTTTTTT; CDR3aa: CASSLVAGGYTGELFF
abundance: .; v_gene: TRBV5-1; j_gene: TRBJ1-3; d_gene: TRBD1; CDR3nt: TGCGCCAGCAGCTTGGGTTACAGGGGGCGCGGAAACACCATATATTTT; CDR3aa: CASSLGYRGRGNTIYF
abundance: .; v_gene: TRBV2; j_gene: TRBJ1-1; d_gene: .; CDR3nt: TGTGCCAGCAATAATCGTCCCCCTCTTGACACTGAAGCTTTCTTT; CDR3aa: CASNNRPPLDTEAFF
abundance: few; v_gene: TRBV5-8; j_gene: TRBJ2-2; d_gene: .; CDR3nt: TGTGCCAGCAGCTTGGGACAGGAGGCCGGGGAGCTGTTTTTT; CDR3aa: CASSLGQEAGELFF
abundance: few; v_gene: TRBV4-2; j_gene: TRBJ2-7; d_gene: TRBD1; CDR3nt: TGTGCCAGCAGCCAAGAAACAGGGGGTTCCTACGAGCAGTACTTC; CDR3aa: CASSQETGGSYEQYF
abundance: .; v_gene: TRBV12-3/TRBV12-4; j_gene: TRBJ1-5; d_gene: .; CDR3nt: TGTGCCAGCAGTCGAGGGGGTCGTCAGCCCCAGCATTTT; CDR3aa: CASSRGGRQPQHF
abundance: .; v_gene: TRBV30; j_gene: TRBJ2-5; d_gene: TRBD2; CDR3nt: TGTGCCCGAAGTTCCGGGACTAACCAAGAGACCCAGTACTTC; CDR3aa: CARSSGTNQETQYF
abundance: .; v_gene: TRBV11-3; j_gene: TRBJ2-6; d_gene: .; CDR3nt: TGTGCCAGCAGCGGGTCAGGGTTTTTTTCTGGGGCCAACGTCCTGACTTTC; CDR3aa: CASSGSGFFSGANVLTF
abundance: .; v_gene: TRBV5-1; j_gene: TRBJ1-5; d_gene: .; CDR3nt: TGCGCCAGCAGGGGAGGGGCCTTGGGGGACCAGCCCCAGCATTTT; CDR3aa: CASRGGALGDQPQHF
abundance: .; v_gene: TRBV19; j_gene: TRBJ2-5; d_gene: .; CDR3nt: TGTGCCAGTAGTTGGGTTCTTAGGGGAGAGACCCAGTACTTC; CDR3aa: CASSWVLRGETQYF
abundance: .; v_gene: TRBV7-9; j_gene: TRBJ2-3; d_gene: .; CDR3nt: TGTGCCAGCAGCTTAGGCCGGACAGTGGTAGATACGCAGTATTTT; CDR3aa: CASSLGRTVVDTQYF
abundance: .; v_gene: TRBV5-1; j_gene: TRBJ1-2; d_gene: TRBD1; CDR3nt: TGCGCCAGCAGCTTGCTGACAGGGGATACGGACTATGGCTACACCTTC; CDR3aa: CASSLLTGDTDYGYTF
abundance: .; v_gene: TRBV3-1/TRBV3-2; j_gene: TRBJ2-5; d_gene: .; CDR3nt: TGTGCCAGCAGCCAAGACACGTCGGAGGGAAAGACCCAGTACTTC; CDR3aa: CASSQDTSEGKTQYF
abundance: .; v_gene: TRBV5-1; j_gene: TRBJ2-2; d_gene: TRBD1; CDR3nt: TGCGCCAGCAGCTCCTATGGGACAGGGAACACCGGGGAGCTGTTTTTT; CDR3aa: CASSSYGTGNTGELFF
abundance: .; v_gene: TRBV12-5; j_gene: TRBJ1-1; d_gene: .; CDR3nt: TGTGCTAGTGGATCCAGGGAGGGACGGACTGAAGCTTTCTTT; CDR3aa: CASGSREGRTEAFF
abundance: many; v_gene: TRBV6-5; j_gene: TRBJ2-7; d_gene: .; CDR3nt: TGTGCCAGCAGAAAAGACAGGAACCTTTACTACGAGCAGTACTTC; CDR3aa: CASRKDRNLYYEQYF
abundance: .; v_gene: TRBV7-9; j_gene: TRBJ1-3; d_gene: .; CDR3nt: TGTGCCAGCAGCTCGACCGGCGGGGGGGCTGGAAACACCATATATTTT; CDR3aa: CASSSTGGGAGNTIYF
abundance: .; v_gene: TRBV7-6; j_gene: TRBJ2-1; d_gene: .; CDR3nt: TGTGCCAGCAGCGGTGAGAGTGCTAATGAGCAGTTCTTC; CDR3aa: CASSGESANEQFF
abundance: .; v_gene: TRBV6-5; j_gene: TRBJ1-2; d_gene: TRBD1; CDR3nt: TGTGCCAGCAGCCTCCGACAGGGGGCCAACTATGGCTACACCTTC; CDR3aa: CASSLRQGANYGYTF
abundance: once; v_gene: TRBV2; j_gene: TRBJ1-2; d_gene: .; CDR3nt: TGTGCCAGCAGTGAGGAAGGGGCGAACTATGGCTACACCTTC; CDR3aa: CASSEEGANYGYTF
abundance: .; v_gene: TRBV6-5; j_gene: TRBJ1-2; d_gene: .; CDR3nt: TGTGCCAGCAGGGCAGGGAATAACTATGGCTACACCTTC; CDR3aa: CASRAGNNYGYTF
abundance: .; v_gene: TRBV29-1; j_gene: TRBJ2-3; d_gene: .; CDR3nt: TGCAGCGTTGCCCACCTCCGAGGGTCAGATACGCAGTATTTT; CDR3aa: CSVAHLRGSDTQYF
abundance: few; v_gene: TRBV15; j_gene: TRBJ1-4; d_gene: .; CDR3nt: TGTGCCACCAGCAGAGATGCGGGGGGGACTGAAAAACTGTTTTTT; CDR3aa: CATSRDAGGTEKLFF
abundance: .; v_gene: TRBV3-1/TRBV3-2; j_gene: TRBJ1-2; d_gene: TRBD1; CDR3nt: TGTGCCAGCAGCCAAGGAGCGACAGGGGGCTATGGCTACACCTTC; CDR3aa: CASSQGATGGYGYTF
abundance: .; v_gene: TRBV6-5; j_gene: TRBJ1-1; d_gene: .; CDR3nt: TGTGCCAGCAGCCTCGACAGATGGAACACTGAAGCTTTCTTT; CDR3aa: CASSLDRWNTEAFF
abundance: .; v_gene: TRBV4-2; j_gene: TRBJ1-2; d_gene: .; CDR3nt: TGTGCCAGCAGCCAAGAGCAGGGCCCTAACTCTTATGGCTACACCTTC; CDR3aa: CASSQEQGPNSYGYTF
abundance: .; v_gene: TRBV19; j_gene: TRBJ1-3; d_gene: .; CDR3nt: TGTGCCAGTAGAACAGCCTCTGGAAACACCATATATTTT; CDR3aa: CASRTASGNTIYF
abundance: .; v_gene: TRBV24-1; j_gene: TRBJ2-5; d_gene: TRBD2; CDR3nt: TGTGCCACCAGTGAAGCAGGGACTAGCGGGGGCTTGTACCAAGAGACCCAGTACTTC; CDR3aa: CATSEAGTSGGLYQETQYF
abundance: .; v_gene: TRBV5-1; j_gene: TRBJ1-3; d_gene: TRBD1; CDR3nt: TGCGCCAGCAGCATTCTTCCGGGACAGCTCCGCTCTGGAAACACCATATATTTT; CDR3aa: CASSILPGQLRSGNTIYF
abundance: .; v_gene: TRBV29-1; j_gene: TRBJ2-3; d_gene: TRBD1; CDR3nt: TGCAGCGTTGGACAGGGGGCGCCCCCAGATACGCAGTATTTT; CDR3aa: CSVGQGAPPDTQYF
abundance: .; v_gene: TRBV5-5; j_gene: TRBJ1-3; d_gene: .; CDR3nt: TGTGCCAGCAGCTTGGAAGCGAGCCGCCGATTGTCTGAAAACACCATATATTTT; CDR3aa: CASSLEASRRLSENTIYF
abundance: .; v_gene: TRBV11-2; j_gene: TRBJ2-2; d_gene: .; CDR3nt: TGTGCCAGCAGCTACGGTTTCGGCACCGGGGAGCTGTTTTTT; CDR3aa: CASSYGFGTGELFF
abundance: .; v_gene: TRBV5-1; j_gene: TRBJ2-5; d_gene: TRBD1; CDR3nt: TGCGCCAGCAGCTTGCTACAGGGGGCGGGAGAAGAGACCCAGTACTTC; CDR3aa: CASSLLQGAGEETQYF